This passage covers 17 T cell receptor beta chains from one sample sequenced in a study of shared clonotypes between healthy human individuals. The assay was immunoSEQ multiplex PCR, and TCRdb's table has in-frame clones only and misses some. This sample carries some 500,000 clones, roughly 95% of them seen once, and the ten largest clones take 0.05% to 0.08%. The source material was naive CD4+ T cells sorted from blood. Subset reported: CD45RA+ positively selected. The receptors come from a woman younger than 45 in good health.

CDR3 in amino acids: CASSRGNEQFF. The CDR3 region has the DNA TGTGCCAGCAGTCGGGGCAATGAGCAGTTCTTC. The V call is TRBV2, the J call TRBJ2-1; possibly TRBD2 for D (5 bases). This CDR3 has 11 residues. V was cut by 5 bases and J by 6 bases, with 5 bases left in between. Germline assignment: CDR1 SNHLY and CDR2 FYNNEI.

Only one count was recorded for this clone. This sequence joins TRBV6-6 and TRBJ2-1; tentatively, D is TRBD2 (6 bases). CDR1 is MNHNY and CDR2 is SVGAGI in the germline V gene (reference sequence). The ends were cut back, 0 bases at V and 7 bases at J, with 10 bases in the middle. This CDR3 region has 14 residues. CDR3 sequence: CASSYSEGRNEQFF. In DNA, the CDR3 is TGTGCCAGCAGTTACTCGGAGGGGAGGAATGAGCAGTTCTTC.

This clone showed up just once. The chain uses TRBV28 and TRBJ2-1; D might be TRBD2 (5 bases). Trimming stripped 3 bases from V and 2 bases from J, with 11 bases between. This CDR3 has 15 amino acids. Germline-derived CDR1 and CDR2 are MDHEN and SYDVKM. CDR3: CASSLGGPPYNEQFF. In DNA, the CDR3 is TGTGCCAGCAGTTTGGGCGGGCCCCCCTACAATGAGCAGTTCTTC.

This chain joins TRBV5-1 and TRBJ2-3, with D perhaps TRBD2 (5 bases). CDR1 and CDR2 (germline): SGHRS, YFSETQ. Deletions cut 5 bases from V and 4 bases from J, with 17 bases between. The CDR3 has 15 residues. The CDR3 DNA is TGCGCCAGCAGGCAACCGGAGCGGAACCCAGATACGCAGTATTTT. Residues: CASRQPERNPDTQYF.

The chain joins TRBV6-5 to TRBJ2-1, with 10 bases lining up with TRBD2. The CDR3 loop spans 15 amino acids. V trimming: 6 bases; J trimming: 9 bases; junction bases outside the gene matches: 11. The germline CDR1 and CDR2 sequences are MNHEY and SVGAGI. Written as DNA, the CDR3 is TGTGCCAGCAGAACACTAGCGGGAAAGATCGGTGAGCAGTTCTTC. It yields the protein CASRTLAGKIGEQFF.

The CDR3 protein is CASSLLVQPVSKNIQYF. In nucleotides, the CDR3 is TGTGCCAGCAGCTTATTAGTTCAGCCCGTCTCCAAAAACATTCAGTACTTC. The gene calls are TRBV11-2 and TRBJ2-4; unclear D gene. The CDR3 consists of 17 residues. V was pared by 2 bases and J by 2 bases, with 16 bases between. Germline V gives CDR1 SGHAT, CDR2 FQNNGV. The full variable domain, rest sourced from reference TRBV11-2 and TRBJ2-4, is EAGVAQSPRYKIIEKRQSVAFWCNPISGHATLYWYQQILGQGPKLLIQFQNNGVVDDSQLPKDRFSAERLKGVDSTLKIQPAKLEDSAVYLCASSLLVQPVSKNIQYFGAGTRLSVL.

In nucleotides, the CDR3 is TGTGCCAGCTCACCTATGGCACAGAACACTGAAGCTTTCTTT. As protein: CASSPMAQNTEAFF. This rearrangement joins TRBV18 to TRBJ1-1, with D uncertain. The ends were cut back, 3 bases at V and 1 base at J, with 9 bases in the middle. The CDR3 length is 14 residues. The germline gives CDR1 KGHSH, CDR2 LQKENI.

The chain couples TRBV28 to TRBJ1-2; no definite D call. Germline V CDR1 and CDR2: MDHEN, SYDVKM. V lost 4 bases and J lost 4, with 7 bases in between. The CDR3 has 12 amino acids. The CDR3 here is CASSWTAYGYTF. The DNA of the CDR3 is TGTGCCAGCAGTTGGACGGCCTATGGCTACACCTTC.

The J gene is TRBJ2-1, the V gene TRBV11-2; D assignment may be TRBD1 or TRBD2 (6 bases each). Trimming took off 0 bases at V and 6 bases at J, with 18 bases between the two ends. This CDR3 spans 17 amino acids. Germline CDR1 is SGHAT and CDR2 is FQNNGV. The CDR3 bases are TGTGCCAGCAGCTTAGATAGGGGGGAAGGAGCGGTCAATGAGCAGTTCTTC. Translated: CASSLDRGEGAVNEQFF. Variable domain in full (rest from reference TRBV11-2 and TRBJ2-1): EAGVAQSPRYKIIEKRQSVAFWCNPISGHATLYWYQQILGQGPKLLIQFQNNGVVDDSQLPKDRFSAERLKGVDSTLKIQPAKLEDSAVYLCASSLDRGEGAVNEQFFGPGTRLTVL.

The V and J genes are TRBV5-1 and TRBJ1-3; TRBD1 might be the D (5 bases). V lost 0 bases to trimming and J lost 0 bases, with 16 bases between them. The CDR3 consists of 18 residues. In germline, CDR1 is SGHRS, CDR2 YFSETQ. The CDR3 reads CASSLAGAARNSGNTIYF. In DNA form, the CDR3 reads TGCGCCAGCAGCTTGGCCGGGGCAGCCCGAAACTCTGGAAACACCATATATTTT.

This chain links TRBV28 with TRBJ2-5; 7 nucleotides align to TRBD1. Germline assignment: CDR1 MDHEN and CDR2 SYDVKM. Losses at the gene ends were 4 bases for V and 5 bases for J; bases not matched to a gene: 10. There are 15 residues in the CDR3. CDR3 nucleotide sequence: TGTGCCAGCAGTTCGCCAGGGGGTCCGCGGGAGACCCAGTACTTC. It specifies CASSSPGGPRETQYF.

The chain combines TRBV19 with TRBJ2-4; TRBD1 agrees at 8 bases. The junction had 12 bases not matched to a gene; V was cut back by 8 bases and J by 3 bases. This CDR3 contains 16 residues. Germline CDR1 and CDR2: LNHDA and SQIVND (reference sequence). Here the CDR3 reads CASGGIGQGGKNIQYF. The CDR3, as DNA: TGTGCCAGTGGGGGCATTGGACAGGGAGGCAAAAACATTCAGTACTTC.

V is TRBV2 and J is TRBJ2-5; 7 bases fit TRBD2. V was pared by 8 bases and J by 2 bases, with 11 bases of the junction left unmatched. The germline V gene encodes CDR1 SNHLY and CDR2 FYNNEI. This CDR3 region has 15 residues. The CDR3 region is CASWVVAGLQETQYF. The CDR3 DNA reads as TGTGCCAGCTGGGTGGTAGCGGGCCTACAAGAGACCCAGTACTTC.

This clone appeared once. The CDR3 protein is CASSTHSPSGANVLTF. CDR3 DNA sequence: TGTGCCAGTAGTACCCACTCTCCCTCTGGGGCCAACGTCCTGACTTTC. The V call is TRBV19, the J call TRBJ2-6, with D uncertain. Looked up from germline, CDR1 is LNHDA and CDR2 is SQIVND (reference sequence). The CDR3 length is 16 residues. The V gene lost 4 bases and the J gene lost 0 bases, with 10 bases spanning the gap.

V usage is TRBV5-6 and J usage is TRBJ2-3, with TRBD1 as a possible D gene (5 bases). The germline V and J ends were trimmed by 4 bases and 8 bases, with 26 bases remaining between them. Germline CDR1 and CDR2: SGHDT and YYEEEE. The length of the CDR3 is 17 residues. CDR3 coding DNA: TGTGCCAGCAGCCTTAGACCTGAGGCGGCCCGAAGGGGTACGCAGTATTTT. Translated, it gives CASSLRPEAARRGTQYF.

The CDR3 DNA is TGTGCCAGCAGCTTAGCGTACGGCACGGGTAACTATGGCTACACCTTC. Translation gives CASSLAYGTGNYGYTF. This chain links TRBV7-9 with TRBJ1-2; no clear D. Trimming cost V 0 bases and J 1 base, with 12 bases left between them. The CDR3 loop spans 16 amino acids. Germline V gene data show CDR1 as SEHNR and CDR2 as FQNEAQ (reference sequence).

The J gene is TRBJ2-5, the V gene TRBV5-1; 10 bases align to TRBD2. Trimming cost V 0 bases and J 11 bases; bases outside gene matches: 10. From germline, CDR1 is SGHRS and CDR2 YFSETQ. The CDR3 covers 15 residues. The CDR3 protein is CASSLDPSGSSGQYF. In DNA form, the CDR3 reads TGCGCCAGCAGCTTGGACCCTAGCGGGAGCAGCGGGCAGTACTTC.